This T cell receptor beta chain was obtained from a study of cytomegalovirus exposure and HLA in healthy donors. 60 Vbeta and 13 Jbeta primers were used in PCR. Repertoires were generated with immunoSEQ multiplex PCR, while TCRdb's copy carries only in-frame clones and drops some. Found here are 150,000 to 200,000 clones, more than 60% of them singletons; the top ten hold roughly a tenth. Losses at the gene ends were 0 bases for V and 9 bases for J; bases not matched to a gene: 11. The CDR3 covers 17 residues. Germline V gives CDR1 SGHRS, CDR2 YFSETQ. The sequencing input was PBMCs. J is TRBJ2-3 and V is TRBV5-1; TRBD2 agrees at 12 bases. The TCR sequence derives from a man aged 30 to 39 in good health and CMV-seropositive. For the CDR3, the DNA is TGCGCCAGCAGCTTGGAAGAGACTAGCGGGAGACTAGGCACGCAGTATTTT. Its protein is CASSLEETSGRLGTQYF.